The following is a T cell receptor (beta chain) sequence with its context. Its cognate antigen is unknown. The record originates from a study of cytomegalovirus exposure and HLA in healthy donors. Overall study: Inside one of the first data releases sat about 85 million unique TCRs taken from HLA-typed donors. Study-level findings and limits: Among CMV-associated TCR beta chains, most appeared HLA-restricted in a later analysis.

This PCR relied on a set of 60 Vbeta primers and 13 Jbeta primers. Some clones are missing from TCRdb's copy, which holds only in-frame ones; the method was immunoSEQ multiplex PCR. Among 200,000 or so clones, almost 85% were seen once, and the ten largest hold 0.2% to 0.3%. J was trimmed by 5 bases and V by 1 base; bases with no gene match: 7. The CDR3 spans 15 residues. Germline V gene lookup returns CDR1 GTSNPN and CDR2 SVGIG (reference sequence). The chain recombines TRBV30 with TRBJ1-4; TRBD1 matches 7 bases. This receptor was obtained from a boy younger than 18 in good health and CMV-seronegative. The sample taken for sequencing was PBMCs. CDR3 nucleotides: TGTGCCTGGAGTGGGGAGACAGGGTTAAATGAAAAACTGTTTTTT. Translation gives CAWSGETGLNEKLFF.